Presented here are 10 T cell receptor beta chains from one specimen sequenced in a study of blood T cells in healthy people across ages. A second PCR of 7 to 11 cycles used a sample-barcoded 5' primer and a J-beta primer mix. TCRdb independently ran MiXCR on the 5' RACE reads; one entry per CDR3 protein. The sample comprises over a million distinct CDR3 sequences, approximately 42% of which are singletons, and 7.9% rests with the top ten. The sequenced sample was blood. All receptors come from a woman between 18 and 30 years old in good health.

Only a few counts were recorded for this clonotype. The chain carries TRBV10-3 and TRBJ2-4, with D uncertain. Germline lookup yields CDR1 ENHRY and CDR2 SYGVKD. This CDR3 comprises 11 residues. Trimming shortened V by 3 bases and J by 8 bases, and 5 bases separated the two germline ends. CDR3 nucleotides: TGTGCCATCAGTGACGCCGACATTCAGTACTTC. This translates into CAISDADIQYF.

This chain links TRBV6-1 with TRBJ2-7; D may be TRBD1 (6 bases). The V gene's germline CDR1 is MNHNS and CDR2 SASEGT. Trimming shortened V by 5 bases and J by 6 bases, and 11 bases separated the two germline ends. The CDR3 is made up of 12 amino acids. The CDR3 loop reads CASSNLGGEQYF. CDR3 bases: TGTGCCAGCAGTAATCTAGGGGGCGAGCAGTACTTC.

This sequence joins TRBV7-9 and TRBJ2-5, with 9 bases fitting TRBD2. CDR1 SEHNR and CDR2 FQNEAQ come from the germline V gene (reference sequence). J gave up 11 bases and V 5 bases, and 21 bases lay outside the gene matches. CDR3 length: 17 residues. CDR3 DNA: TGTGCCAGCAGCCCTCCCGTCAGTAGCGGGAGACGGAATGAGCAGTACTTC. It yields the protein CASSPPVSSGRRNEQYF. Complete variable domain (other parts from reference TRBV7-9 and TRBJ2-5): DTGVSQNPRHKITKRGQNVTFRCDPISEHNRLYWYRQTLGQGPEFLTYFQNEAQLEKSRLLSDRFSAERPKGSFSTLEIQRTEQGDSAMYLCASSPPVSSGRRNEQYFGPGTRLLVL.

This chain joins TRBV7-2 and TRBJ2-2, with D uncertain. CDR3 length: 13 residues. The germline CDR1 and CDR2 sequences are SGHTA and FQGNSA. Trimming took off 5 bases at V and 5 bases at J, with 9 bases between the two ends. CDR3 DNA sequence: TGTGCCAGCAGCCCGCCCTGGACCGGGGAGCTGTTTTTT. It is translated as CASSPPWTGELFF.

The chain joins TRBV28 to TRBJ2-5; the D call may be TRBD1 or TRBD2 (7 bases each). The germline gives CDR1 MDHEN, CDR2 SYDVKM. The CDR3 length is 14 residues. V shed 5 bases and J shed 5 bases, with 15 bases lying between them. The CDR3 sequence is CASSVQGGEETQYF. The CDR3, as DNA: TGTGCCAGCAGTGTGCAGGGGGGGGAGGAGACCCAGTACTTC.

The table lists this clonotype with a few counts. The chain joins TRBV6-2 or TRBV6-3 to TRBJ2-3, with 7 bases fitting TRBD2. The CDR3 sequence is 14 residues long. Trimming removed 5 bases from V and 7 bases from J; junction bases left unmatched: 9. Germline assignment: CDR1 MNHEY and CDR2 SVGEGT. In nucleotides, the CDR3 is TGTGCCAGCAGTCGCAGCGGGGAGTGGAATACGCAGTATTTT. The encoded protein is CASSRSGEWNTQYF.

The chain is built from TRBV15 and TRBJ2-2; 7 nucleotides agree with TRBD2. The trim removed 5 bases at V and 10 bases at J, leaving 7 bases unmatched. The CDR3 is 13 amino acids. Germline V gene lookup returns CDR1 LNHNV and CDR2 YYDKDF (reference sequence). The CDR3, as DNA: TGTGCCACCAGCGCCCGGGACTACAAGGAGCTGTTTTTT. Translated: CATSARDYKELFF.

The V call is TRBV3-1, the J call TRBJ1-5; possible D gene TRBD1, 5 bases. The length of the CDR3 is 14 residues. V was cut by 4 bases and J by 3 bases, with 10 bases left in between. Germline values: CDR1 LGHDT, CDR2 YNNKEL (reference sequence). This CDR3 is CASSRKGLNQPQHF. Written as DNA, the CDR3 is TGTGCCAGCAGCCGGAAGGGGCTCAATCAGCCCCAGCATTTT.

This clonotype was seen repeatedly, ten times or more. This chain connects TRBV28 to TRBJ1-2; 10 bases match TRBD1. V lost 8 bases and J lost 3; bases outside the gene matches: 0. CDR3 size: 12 residues. Germline CDR1 MDHEN, CDR2 SYDVKM. The CDR3 bases are TGTGCCAGCGGGACAGGGGACTATGGCTACACCTTC. Amino acid sequence: CASGTGDYGYTF.

In this sample, this clonotype turned up a few times. The chain carries TRBV25-1 and TRBJ1-1; D call uncertain. The CDR3 consists of 13 residues. Germline-derived CDR1 and CDR2 are MGHDK and SYGVNS. V lost 2 bases and J 6 bases, leaving 10 bases between the germline ends. CDR3 residues: CASSEGRDPEAFF. In DNA form, the CDR3 reads TGTGCCAGCAGTGAAGGTAGGGATCCTGAAGCTTTCTTT.